This T cell receptor beta chain was sequenced during a study of breast tumors, draining lymph nodes, adjacent tissues. Study results and caveats: Compared with basal-like, luminal-like tumors shared significantly more repertoire with nontumor tissue. Findings are consistent with lymph node origin and intratumoral expansion of most tumor T cells.

Germline CDR1 reads LGHNA; CDR2 reads YSLEER. V lost 4 bases, J lost 2 bases, and 12 bases stayed unmatched. The CDR3 is 18 residues long. Comment on this clonotype: Its matching antigen is unknown.

TCRdb called the multiplex PCR reads again in MiXCR, with one record for every CDR3 protein. The table lists about 12,000 distinct CDR3 sequences, roughly 35% of them singletons. The chain has TRBV4-3 and TRBJ2-7; 12 bases fit TRBD1. Sequenced input: breast tumor tissue. The TCR was taken from a female donor with breast cancer. Some clones in this sample may be carry-over from other donors' samples. The CDR3 reads CASSLQFSGTGGTYEQYF. The CDR3 nucleotides read TGCGCCAGCAGCCTTCAATTCTCCGGGACAGGGGGCACCTACGAGCAGTACTTC.